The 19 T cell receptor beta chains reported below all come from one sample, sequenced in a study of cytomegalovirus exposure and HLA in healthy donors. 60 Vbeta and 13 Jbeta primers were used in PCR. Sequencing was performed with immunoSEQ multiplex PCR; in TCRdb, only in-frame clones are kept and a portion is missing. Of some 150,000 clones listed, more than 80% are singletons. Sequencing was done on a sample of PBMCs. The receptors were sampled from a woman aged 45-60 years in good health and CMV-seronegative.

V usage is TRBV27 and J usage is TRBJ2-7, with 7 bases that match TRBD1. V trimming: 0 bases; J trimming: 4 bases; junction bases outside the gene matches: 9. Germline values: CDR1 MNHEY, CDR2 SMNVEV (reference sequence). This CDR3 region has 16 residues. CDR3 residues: CASSLSNRGVGYEQYF. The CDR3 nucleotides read TGTGCCAGCAGTTTATCTAACAGGGGAGTGGGATACGAGCAGTACTTC.

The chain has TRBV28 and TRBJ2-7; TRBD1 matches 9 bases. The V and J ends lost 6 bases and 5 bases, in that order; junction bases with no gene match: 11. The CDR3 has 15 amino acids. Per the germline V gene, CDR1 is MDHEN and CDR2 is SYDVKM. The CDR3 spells CASRPPGTGRDEQYF. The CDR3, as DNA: TGTGCCAGCAGACCACCCGGGACAGGGCGTGACGAGCAGTACTTC.

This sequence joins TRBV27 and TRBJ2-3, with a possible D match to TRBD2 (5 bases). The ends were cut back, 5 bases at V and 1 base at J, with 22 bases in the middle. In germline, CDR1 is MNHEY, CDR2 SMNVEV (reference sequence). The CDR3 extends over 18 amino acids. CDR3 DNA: TGTGCCAGCAGTCTTCTAGCAACCAATTTGTTGGGCACAGATACGCAGTATTTT. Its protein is CASSLLATNLLGTDTQYF.

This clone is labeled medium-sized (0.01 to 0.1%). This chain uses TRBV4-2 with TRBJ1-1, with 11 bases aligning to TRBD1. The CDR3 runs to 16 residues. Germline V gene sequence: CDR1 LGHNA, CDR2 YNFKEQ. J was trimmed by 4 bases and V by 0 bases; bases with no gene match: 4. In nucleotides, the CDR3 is TGTGCCAGCAGCCAAGAGGTAGGGACAGGGGGCACTGAAGCTTTCTTT. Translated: CASSQEVGTGGTEAFF.

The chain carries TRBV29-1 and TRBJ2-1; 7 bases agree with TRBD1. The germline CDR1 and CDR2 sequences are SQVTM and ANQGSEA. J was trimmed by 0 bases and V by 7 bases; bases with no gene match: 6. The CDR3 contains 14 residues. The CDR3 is CSGGQVTSYNEQFF. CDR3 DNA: TGCAGCGGTGGACAGGTAACCTCCTACAATGAGCAGTTCTTC.

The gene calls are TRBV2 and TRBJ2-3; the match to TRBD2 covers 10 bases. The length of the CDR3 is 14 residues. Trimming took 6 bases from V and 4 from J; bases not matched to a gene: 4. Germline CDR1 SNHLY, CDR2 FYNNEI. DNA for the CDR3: TGTGCCAGCAGAGCTAGCGGGGGCGCAGATACGCAGTATTTT. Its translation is CASRASGGADTQYF.

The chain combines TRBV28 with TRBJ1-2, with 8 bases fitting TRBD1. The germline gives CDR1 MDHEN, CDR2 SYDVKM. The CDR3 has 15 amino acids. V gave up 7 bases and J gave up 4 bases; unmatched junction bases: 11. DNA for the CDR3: TGTGCCAGCACCCCTTCGGACAGGGCCTTCTATGGCTACACCTTC. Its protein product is CASTPSDRAFYGYTF.

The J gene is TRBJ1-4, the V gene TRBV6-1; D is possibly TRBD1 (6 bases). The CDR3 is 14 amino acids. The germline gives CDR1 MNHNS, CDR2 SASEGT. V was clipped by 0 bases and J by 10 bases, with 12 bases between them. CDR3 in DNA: TGTGCCAGCAGTGAAGCAATTCAGGACAGAAAACTGTTTTTT. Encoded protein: CASSEAIQDRKLFF.

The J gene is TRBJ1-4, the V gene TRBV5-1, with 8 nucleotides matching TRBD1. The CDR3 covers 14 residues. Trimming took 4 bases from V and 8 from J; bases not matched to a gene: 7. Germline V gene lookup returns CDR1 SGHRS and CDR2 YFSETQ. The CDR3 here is CASSPDRAQEKLFF. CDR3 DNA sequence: TGCGCCAGCAGCCCGGACAGGGCGCAGGAAAAACTGTTTTTT.

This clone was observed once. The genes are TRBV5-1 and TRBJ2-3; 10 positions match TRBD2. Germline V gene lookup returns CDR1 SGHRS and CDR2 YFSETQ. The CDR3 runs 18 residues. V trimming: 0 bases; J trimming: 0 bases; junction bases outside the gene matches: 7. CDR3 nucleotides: TGCGCCAGCAGCTTGGTAGGACTAGCGGTAACTAGCACAGATACGCAGTATTTT. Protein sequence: CASSLVGLAVTSTDTQYF.

The CDR3 here is CASSIDLSLAKNIQYF. DNA for the CDR3: TGTGCCAGTAGTATAGATCTCTCCCTAGCCAAAAACATTCAGTACTTC. J is TRBJ2-4 and V is TRBV19; the D is unclear. Germline CDR1 LNHDA, CDR2 SQIVND (reference sequence). The V gene lost 0 bases and the J gene lost 0 bases, with 9 bases spanning the gap. The CDR3 covers 16 residues.

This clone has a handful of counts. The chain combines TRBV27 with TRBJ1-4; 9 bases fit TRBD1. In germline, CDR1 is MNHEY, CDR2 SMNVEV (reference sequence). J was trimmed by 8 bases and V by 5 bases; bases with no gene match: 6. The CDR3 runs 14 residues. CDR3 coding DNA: TGTGCCAGCAGTAGACAGGGGGACAGGGAAAAACTGTTTTTT. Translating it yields CASSRQGDREKLFF.

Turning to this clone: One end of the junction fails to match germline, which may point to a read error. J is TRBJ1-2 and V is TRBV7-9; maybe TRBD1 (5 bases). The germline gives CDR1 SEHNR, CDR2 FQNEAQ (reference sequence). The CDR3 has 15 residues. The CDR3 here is CSSSSADRQLYGYTF. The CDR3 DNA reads TGTTCCAGCAGCTCGGCGGATAGACAGCTCTATGGCTACACCTTC. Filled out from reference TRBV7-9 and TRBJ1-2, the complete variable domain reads DTGVSQNPRHKITKRGQNVTFRCDPISEHNRLYWYRQTLGQGPEFLTYFQNEAQLEKSRLLSDRFSAERPKGSFSTLEIQRTEQGDSAMYLCSSSSADRQLYGYTFGSGTRLTVV.

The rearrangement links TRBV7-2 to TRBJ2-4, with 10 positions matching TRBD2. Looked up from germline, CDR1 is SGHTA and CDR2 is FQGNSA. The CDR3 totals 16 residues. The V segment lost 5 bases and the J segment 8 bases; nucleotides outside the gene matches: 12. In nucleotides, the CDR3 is TGTGCCAGCAGCCAACATAGCGGGAGGACGGGGGACATTCAGTACTTC. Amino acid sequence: CASSQHSGRTGDIQYF. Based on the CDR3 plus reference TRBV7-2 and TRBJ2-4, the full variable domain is GAGVSQSPSNKVTEKGKDVELRCDPISGHTALYWYRQSLGQGLEFLIYFQGNSAPDKSGLPSDRFSAERTGGSVSTLTIQRTQQEDSAVYLCASSQHSGRTGDIQYFGAGTRLSVL.

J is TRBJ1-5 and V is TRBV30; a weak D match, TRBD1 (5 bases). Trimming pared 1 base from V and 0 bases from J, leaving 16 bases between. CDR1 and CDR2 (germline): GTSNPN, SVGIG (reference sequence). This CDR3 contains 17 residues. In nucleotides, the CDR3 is TGTGCCTGGAGTGAGCGGGAGGGACTTTATAGCAATCAGCCCCAGCATTTT. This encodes CAWSEREGLYSNQPQHF.

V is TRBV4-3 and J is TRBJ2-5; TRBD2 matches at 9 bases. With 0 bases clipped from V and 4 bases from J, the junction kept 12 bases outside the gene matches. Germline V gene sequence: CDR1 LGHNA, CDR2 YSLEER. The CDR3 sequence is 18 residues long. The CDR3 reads CASSQDGGGRAFPETQYF. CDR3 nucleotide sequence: TGCGCCAGCAGCCAAGATGGAGGCGGGAGGGCCTTCCCAGAGACCCAGTACTTC.

CDR3 nucleotides: TGCGCCAGCAGTCCAAGCGGGGGCCTACAAGAGACCCAGTACTTC. It yields the protein CASSPSGGLQETQYF. The chain uses TRBV5-1 and TRBJ2-5; 8 nucleotides agree with TRBD2. This CDR3 has 15 amino acids. J gave up 2 bases and V 5 bases, and 8 bases lay outside the gene matches. Germline CDR1 and CDR2: SGHRS and YFSETQ.

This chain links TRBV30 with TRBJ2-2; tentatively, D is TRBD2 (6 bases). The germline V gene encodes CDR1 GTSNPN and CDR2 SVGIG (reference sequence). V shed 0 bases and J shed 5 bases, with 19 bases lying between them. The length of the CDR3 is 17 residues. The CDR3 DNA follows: TGTGCCTGGAGTGTACTTGTCGGGAGAAGCGGAACCGGGGAGCTGTTTTTT. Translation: CAWSVLVGRSGTGELFF.

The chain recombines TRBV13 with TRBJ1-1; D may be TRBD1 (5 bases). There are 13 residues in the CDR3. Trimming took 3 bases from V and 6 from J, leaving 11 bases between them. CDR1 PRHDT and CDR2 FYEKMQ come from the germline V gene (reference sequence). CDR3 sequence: CASSLGRVAEAFF. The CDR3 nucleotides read TGTGCCAGCAGCTTGGGCAGGGTGGCTGAAGCTTTCTTT.